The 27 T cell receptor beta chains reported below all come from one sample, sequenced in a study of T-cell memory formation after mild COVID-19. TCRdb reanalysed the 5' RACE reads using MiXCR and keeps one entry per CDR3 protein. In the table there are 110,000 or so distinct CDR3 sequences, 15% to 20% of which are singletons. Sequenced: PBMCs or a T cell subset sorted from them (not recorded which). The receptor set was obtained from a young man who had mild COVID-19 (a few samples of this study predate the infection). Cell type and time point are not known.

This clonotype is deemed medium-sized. CDR3 in amino acids: CASSQGAGYPQETQYF. The CDR3 region has the DNA TGCGCCAGCAGCCAAGGGGCAGGGTATCCCCAAGAGACCCAGTACTTC. The chain recombines TRBV4-3 with TRBJ2-5, with D possibly matching TRBD1 (5 bases). The CDR3 has 16 amino acids. The germline V and J ends were trimmed by 1 base and 1 base, with 13 bases remaining between them. Germline values: CDR1 LGHNA, CDR2 YSLEER.

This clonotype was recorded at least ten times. In nucleotides, the CDR3 is TGTGCCAGCGGAACTCTAAGCTCCTACGAGCAGTACTTC. It specifies CASGTLSSYEQYF. The rearrangement links TRBV7-6 to TRBJ2-7; D remains ambiguous. The CDR3 sequence is 13 residues long. In germline, CDR1 is SGHVS, CDR2 FNYEAQ. V lost 8 bases, J lost 0 bases, and 11 bases lay in between.

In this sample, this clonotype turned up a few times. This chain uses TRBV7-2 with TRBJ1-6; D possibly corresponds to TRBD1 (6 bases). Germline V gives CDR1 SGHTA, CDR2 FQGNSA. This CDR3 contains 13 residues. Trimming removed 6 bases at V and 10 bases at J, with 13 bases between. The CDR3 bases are TGTGCCAGCAGGATAGGGGGAGGGTCACCCCTCCACTTT. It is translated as CASRIGGGSPLHF.

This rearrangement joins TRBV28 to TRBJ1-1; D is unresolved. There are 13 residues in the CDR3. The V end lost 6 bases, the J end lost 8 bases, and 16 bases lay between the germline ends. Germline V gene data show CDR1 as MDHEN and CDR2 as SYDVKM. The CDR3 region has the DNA TGTGCCAGCAGGCCTGAGGCCCTTAAGGAAGCTTTCTTT. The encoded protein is CASRPEALKEAFF.

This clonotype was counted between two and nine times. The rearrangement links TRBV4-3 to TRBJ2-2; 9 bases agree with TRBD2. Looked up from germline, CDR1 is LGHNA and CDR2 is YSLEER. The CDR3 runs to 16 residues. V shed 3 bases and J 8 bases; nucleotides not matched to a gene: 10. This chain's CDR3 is CASSHRKSGGLGELFF. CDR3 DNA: TGCGCCAGCAGCCACCGAAAGAGCGGGGGGTTGGGGGAGCTGTTTTTT.

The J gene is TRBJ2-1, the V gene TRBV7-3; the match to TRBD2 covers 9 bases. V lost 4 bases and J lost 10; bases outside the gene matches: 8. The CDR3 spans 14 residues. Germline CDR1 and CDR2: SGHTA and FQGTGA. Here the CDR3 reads CASSSTSGLDEQFF. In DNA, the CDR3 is TGTGCCAGCAGCTCGACTAGCGGATTAGACGAGCAGTTCTTC.

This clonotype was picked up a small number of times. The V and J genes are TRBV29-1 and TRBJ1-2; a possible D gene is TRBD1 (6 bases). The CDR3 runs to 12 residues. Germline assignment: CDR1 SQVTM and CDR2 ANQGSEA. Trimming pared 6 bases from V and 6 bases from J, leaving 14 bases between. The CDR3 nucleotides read TGCAGCGTGACGGCCAGGGGAGATGGCTACACCTTC. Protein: CSVTARGDGYTF.

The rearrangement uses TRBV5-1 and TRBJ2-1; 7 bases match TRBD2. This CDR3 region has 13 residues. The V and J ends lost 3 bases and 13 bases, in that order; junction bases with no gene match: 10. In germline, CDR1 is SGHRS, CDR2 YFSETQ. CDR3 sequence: CASSSGTIAVQFF. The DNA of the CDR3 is TGCGCCAGCAGCTCTGGGACTATCGCAGTTCAGTTCTTC.

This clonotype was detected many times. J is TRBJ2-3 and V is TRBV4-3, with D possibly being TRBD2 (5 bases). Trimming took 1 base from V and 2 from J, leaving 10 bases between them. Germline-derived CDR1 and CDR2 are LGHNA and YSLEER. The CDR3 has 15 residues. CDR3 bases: TGCGCCAGCAGCCAAGGGAATAGCGACACAGATACGCAGTATTTT. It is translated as CASSQGNSDTDTQYF.

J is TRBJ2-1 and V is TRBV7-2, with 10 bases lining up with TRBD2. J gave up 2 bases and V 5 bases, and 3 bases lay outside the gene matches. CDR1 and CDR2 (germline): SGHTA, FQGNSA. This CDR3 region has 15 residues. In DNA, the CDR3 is TGTGCCAGCAGCATTAGCGGGGGGACCTACAATGAGCAGTTCTTC. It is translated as CASSISGGTYNEQFF.

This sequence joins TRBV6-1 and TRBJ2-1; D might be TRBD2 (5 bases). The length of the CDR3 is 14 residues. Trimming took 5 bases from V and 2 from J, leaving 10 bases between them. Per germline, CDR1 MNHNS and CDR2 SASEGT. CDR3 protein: CASSPTIAYNEQFF. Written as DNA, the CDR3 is TGTGCCAGCAGTCCGACTATCGCCTACAATGAGCAGTTCTTC.

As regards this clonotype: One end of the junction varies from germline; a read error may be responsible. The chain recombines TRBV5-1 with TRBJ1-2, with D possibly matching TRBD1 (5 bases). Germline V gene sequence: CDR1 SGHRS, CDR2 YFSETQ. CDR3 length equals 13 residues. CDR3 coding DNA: TGTGCCAGCAGCTTGGACGGGGCCTATGGCTACACCTTC. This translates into CASSLDGAYGYTF.

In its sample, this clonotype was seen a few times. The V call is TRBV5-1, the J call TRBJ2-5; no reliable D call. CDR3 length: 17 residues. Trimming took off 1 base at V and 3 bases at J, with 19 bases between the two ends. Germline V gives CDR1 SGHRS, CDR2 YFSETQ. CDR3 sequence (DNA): TGCGCCAGCAGCTTGAATCCGGGTCCCCGTCGGGAAGAGACCCAGTACTTC. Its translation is CASSLNPGPRREETQYF.

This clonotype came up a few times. CDR3 residues: CSASTSGTSGAETQYF. The DNA for the CDR3 is TGCAGTGCTAGCACCTCCGGGACTAGCGGGGCGGAGACCCAGTACTTC. The V gene is TRBV20-1, the J gene TRBJ2-5; 13 nucleotides line up with TRBD2. Germline V gene sequence: CDR1 DFQATT, CDR2 SNEGSKA (reference sequence). The CDR3 spans 16 residues. Trimming removed 3 bases from V and 5 bases from J; junction bases left unmatched: 9.

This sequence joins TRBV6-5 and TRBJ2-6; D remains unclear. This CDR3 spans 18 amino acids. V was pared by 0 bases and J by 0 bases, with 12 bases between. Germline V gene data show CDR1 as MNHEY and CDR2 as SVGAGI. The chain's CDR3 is CASSYSPDGISGANVLTF. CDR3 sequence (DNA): TGTGCCAGCAGTTACTCGCCGGACGGCATCTCTGGGGCCAACGTCCTGACTTTC.

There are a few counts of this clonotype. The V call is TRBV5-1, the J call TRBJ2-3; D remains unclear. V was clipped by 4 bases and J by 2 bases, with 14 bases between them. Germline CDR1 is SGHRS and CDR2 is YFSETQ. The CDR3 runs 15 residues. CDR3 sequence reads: CASSLVAPNTDTQYF. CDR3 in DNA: TGCGCCAGCAGCCTTGTGGCTCCGAACACAGATACGCAGTATTTT.

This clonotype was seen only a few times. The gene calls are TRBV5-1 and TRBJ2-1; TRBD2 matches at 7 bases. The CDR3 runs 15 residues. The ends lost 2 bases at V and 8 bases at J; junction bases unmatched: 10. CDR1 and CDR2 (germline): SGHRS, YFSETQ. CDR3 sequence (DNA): TGCGCCAGCAGCTTAAGGTTGGGGGGGAAGGATGAGCAGTTCTTC. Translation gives CASSLRLGGKDEQFF.

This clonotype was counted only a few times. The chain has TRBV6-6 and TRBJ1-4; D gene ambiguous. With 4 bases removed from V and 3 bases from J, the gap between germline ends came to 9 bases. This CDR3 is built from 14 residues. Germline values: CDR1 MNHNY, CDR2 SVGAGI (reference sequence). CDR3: CASSSFRANEKLFF. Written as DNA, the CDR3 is TGTGCCAGCAGTTCCTTTCGGGCTAATGAAAAACTGTTTTTT.

For the CDR3, the DNA is TGTGCCAGCAGTGAATCGGGGGGGAACACTGAAGCTTTCTTT. Translation: CASSESGGNTEAFF. The V call is TRBV2, the J call TRBJ1-1; D perhaps matches TRBD1 (5 bases). V gave up 2 bases and J gave up 1 base, with 8 bases separating them. The CDR3 consists of 14 residues. Germline CDR1 and CDR2: SNHLY and FYNNEI.

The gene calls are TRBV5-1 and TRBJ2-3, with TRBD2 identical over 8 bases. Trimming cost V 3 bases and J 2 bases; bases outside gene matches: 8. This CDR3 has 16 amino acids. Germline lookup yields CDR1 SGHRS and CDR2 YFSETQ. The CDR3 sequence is CASSWGRGAATDTQYF. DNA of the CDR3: TGCGCCAGCAGCTGGGGGCGGGGGGCCGCCACAGATACGCAGTATTTT.

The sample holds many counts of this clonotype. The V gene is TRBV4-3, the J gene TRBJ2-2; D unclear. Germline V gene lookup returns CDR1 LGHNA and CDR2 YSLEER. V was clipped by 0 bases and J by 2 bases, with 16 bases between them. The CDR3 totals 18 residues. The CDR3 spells CASSQEEFRPLNTGELFF. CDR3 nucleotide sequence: TGCGCCAGCAGCCAAGAGGAGTTTAGACCCCTTAACACCGGGGAGCTGTTTTTT.

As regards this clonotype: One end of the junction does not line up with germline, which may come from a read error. The CDR3 sequence is CANSLGGDNEQFF. As DNA, the CDR3 is TGTGCCAACAGCTTAGGGGGAGACAATGAGCAGTTCTTC. The chain employs TRBV7-9 and TRBJ2-1; possible D gene TRBD1, 6 bases. This CDR3 spans 13 amino acids. Looked up from germline, CDR1 is SEHNR and CDR2 is FQNEAQ (reference sequence).

The DNA of the CDR3 is TGTGCCAGCAGTTTTAGGCCTTCCTCTGGAAACACCATATATTTT. This encodes CASSFRPSSGNTIYF. The chain combines TRBV28 with TRBJ1-3, with unresolved D. This CDR3 spans 15 amino acids. Germline V gene sequence: CDR1 MDHEN, CDR2 SYDVKM. Trimming took 3 bases from V and 0 from J, leaving 9 bases between them.

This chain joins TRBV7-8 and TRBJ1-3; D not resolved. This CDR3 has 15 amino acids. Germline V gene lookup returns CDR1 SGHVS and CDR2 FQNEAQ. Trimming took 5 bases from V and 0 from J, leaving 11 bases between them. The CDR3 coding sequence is TGTGCCAGCAGCGAAGATGCGCTCTCTGGAAACACCATATATTTT. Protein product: CASSEDALSGNTIYF.

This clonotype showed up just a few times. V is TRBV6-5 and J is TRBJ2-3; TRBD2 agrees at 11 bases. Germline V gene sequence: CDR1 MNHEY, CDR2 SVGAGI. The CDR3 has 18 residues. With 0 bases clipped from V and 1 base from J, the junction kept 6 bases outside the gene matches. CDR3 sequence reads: CASSYSGLAAYGTDTQYF. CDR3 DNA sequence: TGTGCCAGCAGTTACTCGGGACTAGCGGCATATGGCACAGATACGCAGTATTTT.

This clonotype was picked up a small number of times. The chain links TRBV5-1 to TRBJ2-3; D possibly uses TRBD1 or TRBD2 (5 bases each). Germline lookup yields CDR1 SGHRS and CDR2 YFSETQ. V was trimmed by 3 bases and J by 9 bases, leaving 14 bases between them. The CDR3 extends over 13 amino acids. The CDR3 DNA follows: TGCGCCAGCAGCTCGGGACGCCAGGACACGCAGTATTTT. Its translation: CASSSGRQDTQYF.

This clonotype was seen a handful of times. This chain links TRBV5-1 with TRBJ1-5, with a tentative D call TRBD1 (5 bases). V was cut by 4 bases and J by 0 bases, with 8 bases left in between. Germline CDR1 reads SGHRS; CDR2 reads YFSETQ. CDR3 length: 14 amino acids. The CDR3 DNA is TGCGCCAGCAGCCCCGACAGTAGCAATCAGCCCCAGCATTTT. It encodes CASSPDSSNQPQHF.